These 17 T cell receptor beta chains were sequenced from one sample in a study of T cell responses to AZD1222 COVID-19 vaccine. Here immunoSEQ multiplex PCR was the method, and the copy in TCRdb shows in-frame clones only, minus some. The table lists about 150,000 clones, 88% of them singletons. The sequenced sample was peripheral blood, obtained on day 0 of MenACWY control vaccination. The receptors stem from an adult in good health.

The chain couples TRBV9 to TRBJ2-3; 8 bases match TRBD2. CDR3 size: 16 residues. CDR1 and CDR2 (germline): SGDLS, YYNGEE. V lost 0 bases, J lost 10 bases, and 13 bases stayed unmatched. CDR3: CASSVGYSGTPRAQYF. The CDR3 region has the DNA TGTGCCAGCAGCGTAGGGTATAGCGGGACCCCCAGGGCGCAGTATTTT.

The chain carries TRBV5-1 and TRBJ2-2, with 8 bases lining up with TRBD2. This CDR3 spans 16 amino acids. The J segment lost 1 base and the V segment lost 0 bases, leaving 2 bases of the junction unmatched. The germline CDR1 and CDR2 sequences are SGHRS and YFSETQ. The DNA of the CDR3 is TGCGCCAGCAGCTTGGGGCTAGCGGGGAACACCGGGGAGCTGTTTTTT. This gives the protein CASSLGLAGNTGELFF.

The chain joins TRBV9 to TRBJ1-5; unclear D gene. This CDR3 spans 15 amino acids. The V and J ends lost 2 bases and 2 bases respectively, with 11 bases between them. CDR1 SGDLS and CDR2 YYNGEE come from the germline V gene. CDR3 sequence: CASSVNPNGNQPQHF. For the CDR3, the DNA is TGTGCCAGCAGCGTGAACCCGAACGGCAATCAGCCCCAGCATTTT.

This clone has more than one count but fewer than ten. This chain's CDR3 is CASSSKTPIQETQYF. CDR3 bases: TGTGCCAGCAGCTCGAAGACCCCGATCCAAGAGACCCAGTACTTC. The gene calls are TRBV7-8 and TRBJ2-5; no firm D call. The germline V and J ends were trimmed by 4 bases and 1 base, with 13 bases remaining between them. Germline V CDR1 and CDR2: SGHVS, FQNEAQ. This CDR3 comprises 15 residues.

J is TRBJ2-1 and V is TRBV2; 7 bases are shared with TRBD1. Germline trimming cut 5 bases from V and 7 bases from J; bases unmatched to any gene: 5. Germline assignment: CDR1 SNHLY and CDR2 FYNNEI. The CDR3 consists of 13 residues. Here the CDR3 DNA reads TGTGCCAGCAGTCTGCTACAGGGGAATGAGCAGTTCTTC. Its protein is CASSLLQGNEQFF.

This sequence joins TRBV5-1 and TRBJ1-1; the D gene is possibly TRBD1 (6 bases). This CDR3 is 15 amino acids long. In germline, CDR1 is SGHRS, CDR2 YFSETQ. V lost 4 bases and J lost 0, with 13 bases in between. The CDR3 DNA is TGCGCCAGCAGCCCCCGGACAGATCTGAACACTGAAGCTTTCTTT. Its translation: CASSPRTDLNTEAFF.

About this clone itself: The same CDR3 can be traced to other DNA sequences in this sample. This rearrangement joins TRBV27 to TRBJ1-5; D not certain. Germline assignment: CDR1 MNHEY and CDR2 SMNVEV (reference sequence). This CDR3 has 13 residues. The V end lost 2 bases, the J end lost 0 bases, and 2 bases lay between the germline ends. CDR3 coding DNA: TGTGCCAGCAGTTTAGGTAGCAATCAGCCCCAGCATTTT. Its protein is CASSLGSNQPQHF.

The genes are TRBV21-1 and TRBJ1-4. TRBV21-1 is described as a pseudogene. The CDR3 contains 17 residues. Here the CDR3 DNA reads TGTGCCGCCGAGGGATGTAGCGAACTTCGATCTAATGAAAAACTGTTTTTT. It translates to CAAEGCSELRSNEKLFF.

This clone was seen a few times. The J gene is TRBJ1-6, the V gene TRBV4-1; D not resolved. CDR3 length: 13 amino acids. Germline V gene lookup returns CDR1 MGHRA and CDR2 YSYEKL. V lost 0 bases to trimming and J lost 8 bases, with 5 bases between them. CDR3 coding DNA: TGCGCCAGCAGCCAAGAGGTGGATTCACCCCTCCACTTT. Protein product: CASSQEVDSPLHF.

The chain links TRBV7-2 to TRBJ1-3; D not resolved. CDR1 and CDR2 (germline): SGHTA, FQGNSA. The CDR3 totals 13 residues. Between the trimmed V and J ends, which lost 5 bases and 4 bases, there was a span of 9 bases. The CDR3 nucleotides are TGTGCCAGCAGCGTGACGCGAGGAAACACCATATATTTT. It translates to CASSVTRGNTIYF.

The chain couples TRBV29-1 to TRBJ2-7, with TRBD1 matching 12 bases. CDR1 SQVTM and CDR2 ANQGSEA come from the germline V gene. With 7 bases clipped from V and 6 bases from J, the junction kept 4 bases outside the gene matches. This CDR3 contains 12 residues. Here the CDR3 DNA reads TGCAGCGCCGGGACAGGGGGCGGCGAGCAGTACTTC. Amino acid sequence: CSAGTGGGEQYF.

This clone was seen once. CDR3 bases: TGTGCCAGCAGCTCCCCCAGGATCGCCTACGAGCAGTACTTC. Amino acid sequence: CASSSPRIAYEQYF. The chain carries TRBV7-2 and TRBJ2-7, with D hard to call. This CDR3 has 14 amino acids. Germline V gives CDR1 SGHTA, CDR2 FQGNSA. V was cut by 4 bases and J by 2 bases, with 12 bases left in between.

V and J are TRBV5-6 and TRBJ2-7; D is uncertain. The germline V and J ends were trimmed by 1 base and 0 bases, with 8 bases remaining between them. Germline V gene lookup returns CDR1 SGHDT and CDR2 YYEEEE. The length of the CDR3 is 14 residues. This CDR3 reads CASSLRALSYEQYF. CDR3 sequence (DNA): TGTGCCAGCAGCTTGCGCGCACTCTCCTACGAGCAGTACTTC.

In its sample, this clone was seen once. V usage is TRBV9 and J usage is TRBJ1-3; 10 bases map to TRBD1. The CDR3 runs to 17 residues. Germline CDR1 is SGDLS and CDR2 is YYNGEE. The V and J ends lost 0 bases and 1 base, in that order; junction bases with no gene match: 4. In DNA, the CDR3 is TGTGCCAGCAGCGTAGAGCCGGGACAGGGGTCTGGAAACACCATATATTTT. Its protein is CASSVEPGQGSGNTIYF.

The table lists this clone with a count of one. This chain links TRBV18 with TRBJ1-1; TRBD1 agrees at 7 bases. The V and J ends lost 4 bases and 2 bases, in that order; junction bases with no gene match: 4. Germline lookup yields CDR1 KGHSH and CDR2 LQKENI. CDR3 length: 14 amino acids. The DNA for the CDR3 is TGTGCCAGCTCACTCGGGACAGAAAACACTGAAGCTTTCTTT. Amino acid sequence: CASSLGTENTEAFF. Looking up the rest from reference TRBV18 and TRBJ1-1 gives the full variable domain: NAGVMQNPRHLVRRRGQEARLRCSPMKGHSHVYWYRQLPEEGLKFMVYLQKENIIDESGMPKERFSAEFPKEGPSILRIQQVVRGDSAAYFCASSLGTENTEAFFGQGTRLTVV.

V gene TRBV28 combines with J gene TRBJ2-1, with D hard to call. Germline CDR1 is MDHEN and CDR2 is SYDVKM. CDR3 size: 14 residues. Trimming stripped 3 bases from V and 4 bases from J, with 10 bases between. This CDR3 reads CASSFGPLYNEQFF. Written as DNA, the CDR3 is TGTGCCAGCAGTTTCGGTCCGCTTTACAATGAGCAGTTCTTC.

On this clone itself: An end of the junction does not agree with germline; a read error may underlie this. V is TRBV5-6 and J is TRBJ1-3; unclear D gene. This CDR3 is 16 amino acids long. Germline V gene data show CDR1 as SGHDT and CDR2 as YYEEEE. The CDR3 DNA is TGTGCCAGCGGCTTAACGGACCGACACTCTGGAAACACCATATATTTT. Protein: CASGLTDRHSGNTIYF.